A selection of T cell receptor beta chains follows, all from one sample in a study of human T cells and chemical hapten exposure. MiXCR, run by TCRdb on the RACE reads, gives a single entry per CDR3 protein. The table lists about 160,000 distinct CDR3 sequences, 25% to 35% of them singletons. Sequenced material: whole blood, taken in connection with sensitization to the hapten diphenylcyclopropenone (DPC). Source of these receptors: a woman aged 18-29 years with alopecia areata. Some clones in this sample may be carry-over from other donors' samples. The CDR3 runs from the conserved cysteine through the conserved F or W. The D gene is left open where the match is weak. The listing skips clone size in some rows; elsewhere it reads once, few, many or a size class.

once TRBJ2-1 TRBD2 TRBV4-3 CASSQKWTSGINEQFF TGCGCCAGCAGCCAAAAATGGACTAGCGGGATCAATGAGCAGTTCTTC
few TRBJ2-7 TRBD2 TRBV28 CASSGGVYEQYF TGTGCCAGCAGTGGGGGGGTCTACGAGCAGTACTTC
few TRBJ1-6 . TRBV20-1 CSARGGGDNSPLHF TGCAGTGCTAGGGGTGGAGGGGACAATTCACCCCTCCACTTT
. TRBJ2-3 . TRBV6-1 CASSEASYTQYF TGTGCCAGCAGTGAAGCTAGCTATACGCAGTATTTT
. TRBJ2-3 . TRBV9 CASSVGPLEGDTQYF TGTGCCAGCAGCGTAGGACCCCTGGAAGGAGATACGCAGTATTTT
. TRBJ1-5 . TRBV18 CASSPRGQSNQPQHF TGTGCCAGCTCACCACGGGGACAAAGCAATCAGCCCCAGCATTTT
. TRBJ2-1 TRBD2 TRBV9 CASSSGLLVHEQFF TGTGCCAGCAGCTCGGGACTACTGGTCCATGAGCAGTTCTTC
. TRBJ2-5 TRBD2 TRBV27 CASSGLAAQETQYF TGTGCCAGCAGTGGGCTAGCGGCACAAGAGACCCAGTACTTC
few TRBJ2-2 . TRBV29-1 CSVSRFGTGELFF TGCAGCGTTTCCCGGTTCGGCACCGGGGAGCTGTTTTTT
. TRBJ1-1 . TRBV6-2/TRBV6-3 CASSPHGRQEGEAFF TGTGCCAGCAGCCCCCACGGGAGGCAGGAGGGTGAAGCTTTCTTT
few TRBJ2-4 TRBD2 TRBV6-2/TRBV6-3 CASTELAGGNIQYF TGTGCCAGCACCGAACTAGCGGGAGGTAACATTCAGTACTTC
. TRBJ1-5 . TRBV7-9 CASSRTADQPQHF TGTGCCAGCAGCCGGACAGCTGATCAGCCCCAGCATTTT
. TRBJ1-2 . TRBV2 CASSEARSPGYGYTF TGTGCCAGCAGTGAAGCGCGTTCTCCAGGCTATGGCTACACCTTC
. TRBJ2-1 TRBD2 TRBV9 CASSVVGEGHGEQFF TGTGCCAGCAGCGTAGTCGGGGAGGGCCATGGTGAGCAGTTCTTC
. TRBJ2-3 . TRBV7-2 CASSLQPTTDTQYF TGTGCCAGCAGCTTACAACCAACCACAGATACGCAGTATTTT
. TRBJ2-7 TRBD1 TRBV6-2/TRBV6-3 CASSKGQAYEQYF TGTGCCAGCAGCAAGGGACAGGCCTACGAGCAGTACTTC
few TRBJ1-1 . TRBV29-1 CSVSLALVAFF TGCAGCGTGTCCTTGGCCCTCGTAGCTTTCTTT
. TRBJ2-3 TRBD2 TRBV29-1 CSVGREWADTQYF TGCAGCGTTGGGCGGGAGTGGGCAGATACGCAGTATTTT
many TRBJ2-2 . TRBV29-1 CSVKVGGTGELFF TGCAGCGTTAAAGTGGGTGGCACCGGGGAGCTGTTTTTT
. TRBJ2-1 . TRBV29-1 CSVEEGGASEQFF TGCAGCGTTGAAGAAGGGGGGGCTAGTGAGCAGTTCTTC
. TRBJ2-2 TRBD2 TRBV7-3 CASSLTRLAGTGANTGELFF TGTGCCAGCAGCTTAACGCGCCTAGCGGGAACGGGCGCGAACACCGGGGAGCTGTTTTTT
. TRBJ2-7 . TRBV20-1 CSALDRQSSYEQYF TGCAGTGCCCTCGACAGGCAAAGCTCCTACGAGCAGTACTTC
few TRBJ1-4 . TRBV3-1 CASSQGRRMDEKLFF TGTGCCAGCAGCCAAGGTCGTCGGATGGATGAAAAACTGTTTTTT
few TRBJ1-1 . TRBV7-2 CASSPPAFEAFF TGTGCCAGCAGCCCACCAGCTTTTGAAGCTTTCTTT
few TRBJ2-2 . TRBV12-3/TRBV12-4 CASCEAGELFF TGTGCCAGCTGCGAGGCCGGGGAGCTGTTTTTT
medium-sized TRBJ2-7 TRBD1 TRBV27 CASSLGTGSYEQYF TGCGCCAGCAGCCTCGGGACAGGGTCCTACGAGCAGTACTTC
. TRBJ1-3 . TRBV11-2 CASSLEGRTYSGNTIYF TGTGCCAGCAGCTTAGAGGGACGGACCTACTCTGGAAACACCATATATTTT
. TRBJ2-7 . TRBV5-5 CASSLRDAIPYEQYF TGTGCCAGCAGCTTGCGGGACGCCATACCCTACGAGCAGTACTTC
many TRBJ2-2 . TRBV29-1 CSVSIGGTGELFF TGCAGCGTTAGTATTGGGGGCACCGGGGAGCTGTTTTTT
. TRBJ2-7 . TRBV4-3 CASSLRTNYEQYF TGCGCCAGCAGCCTCAGGACCAACTACGAGCAGTACTTC
. TRBJ2-2 TRBD2 TRBV7-9 CASSPGLAGKSGELFF TGTGCCAGCAGTCCCGGACTAGCGGGAAAATCCGGGGAGCTGTTTTTT
many TRBJ2-1 TRBD1 TRBV7-2 CASSSRQGSYQNNEQFF TGTGCCAGCAGCTCCAGACAGGGGTCTTACCAAAACAATGAGCAGTTCTTC
. TRBJ2-5 . TRBV11-2 CATPKQDTQETQYF TGTGCCACGCCTAAGCAGGACACCCAAGAGACCCAGTACTTC